Each of the 15 T cell receptor beta chains below was sequenced from the same sample in a study of blood T cells in healthy people across ages. Combining a sample-barcoded 5' primer with a J-beta primer mix, a second PCR ran for roughly 6 to 12 cycles. Each CDR3 protein gets one entry after TCRdb re-called the 5' RACE reads with MiXCR. This sample yields roughly 730,000 distinct CDR3 sequences, of which about 61% are seen a single time; roughly 24% belongs to the top ten. The sample comprised blood. Receptors were obtained from a man aged 35 to 55 in good health.

This clonotype has a handful of counts. V gene TRBV12-3 or TRBV12-4 combines with J gene TRBJ2-4, with D perhaps matching TRBD1 or TRBD2 (6 bases each). V was clipped by 0 bases and J by 3 bases, with 12 bases between them. This CDR3 spans 16 amino acids. The CDR3 sequence: CASSLAQGGFKNIQYF. The CDR3 nucleotides are TGTGCCAGCAGTTTAGCGCAAGGGGGGTTCAAAAACATTCAGTACTTC.

This clonotype was detected a few times. V usage is TRBV29-1 and J usage is TRBJ2-3; TRBD2 agrees at 8 bases. CDR1 is SQVTM, CDR2 ANQGSEA, per germline. The V and J ends lost 7 bases and 2 bases, in that order; junction bases with no gene match: 5. The CDR3 runs to 13 residues. This CDR3 is CSALGGDTDTQYF. The CDR3 DNA reads as TGCAGCGCCCTCGGGGGGGACACAGATACGCAGTATTTT.

This clonotype was seen repeatedly, ten times or more. The chain employs TRBV20-1 and TRBJ2-3; 8 bases match TRBD2. Germline CDR1 is DFQATT and CDR2 is SNEGSKA (reference sequence). The CDR3 is 14 residues long. Trimming cost V 3 bases and J 4 bases; bases outside gene matches: 6. CDR3 in amino acids: CSASGGALADTQYF. The CDR3 DNA reads TGCAGTGCTAGCGGGGGGGCCTTAGCAGATACGCAGTATTTT.

This CDR3 is CSVEDREGAYEQYF. The CDR3 nucleotides are TGCAGCGTTGAAGATCGCGAGGGCGCCTACGAGCAGTACTTC. The chain is built from TRBV29-1 and TRBJ2-5, with D possibly being TRBD2 (5 bases). The DNA end is more similar to TRBJ2-7, so the J call may be wrong. This CDR3 contains 14 residues. Germline assignment: CDR1 SQVTM and CDR2 ANQGSEA.

The V call is TRBV20-1, the J call TRBJ2-1; the D is unclear. There are 15 residues in the CDR3. Germline loops: CDR1 DFQATT, CDR2 SNEGSKA (reference sequence). V lost 1 base and J 1 base, leaving 11 bases between the germline ends. In nucleotides, the CDR3 is TGCAGTGCTAGAGGGACCGATGGTTCCTACAATGAGCAGTTCTTC. Translating gives CSARGTDGSYNEQFF.

This chain joins TRBV6-2 or TRBV6-3 and TRBJ2-3; no reliable D call. Trimming cost V 0 bases and J 2 bases, with 15 bases left between them. Germline CDR1 and CDR2: MNHEY and SVGEGT. The CDR3 has 17 residues. CDR3 DNA sequence: TGTGCCAGCAGTTACTCGGTCTCGGAAGGGTCCACAGATACGCAGTATTTT. This encodes CASSYSVSEGSTDTQYF.

The chain carries TRBV20-1 and TRBJ1-1; D is ambiguous. The CDR3 is 12 residues long. CDR1 DFQATT and CDR2 SNEGSKA come from the germline V gene (reference sequence). V lost 1 base, J lost 6 bases, and 9 bases lay in between. The CDR3 region has the DNA TGCAGTGCTAGAGCCCCCGGGGCTGAAGCTTTCTTT. Amino acids: CSARAPGAEAFF.

The V and J genes are TRBV4-2 and TRBJ1-3; D is ambiguous. With 3 bases removed from V and 5 bases from J, the gap between germline ends came to 11 bases. The CDR3 is 14 amino acids. Germline-derived CDR1 and CDR2 are LGHNA and YNFKEQ. This chain's CDR3 is CASSQAGSRNTIYF. The CDR3 DNA is TGTGCCAGCAGCCAGGCGGGGTCAAGAAACACCATATATTTT.

Only a few counts were recorded for this clonotype. The V and J genes are TRBV14 and TRBJ2-3, with TRBD2 matching over 10 bases. Trimming took 5 bases from V and 14 from J; bases not matched to a gene: 7. CDR1 is SGHDN and CDR2 is FVKESK in the germline V gene. The CDR3 is 12 amino acids. CDR3 sequence reads: CASSTSGIVPYF. CDR3 coding DNA: TGTGCCAGCAGCACTAGCGGGATCGTTCCGTATTTT.

This clonotype was observed a few times. CDR3 residues: CASSVQGGAIDEQYF. In DNA form, the CDR3 reads TGTGCCAGCAGCGTACAGGGGGGCGCTATAGACGAGCAGTACTTC. The chain is built from TRBV7-2 and TRBJ2-7; 8 bases fit TRBD1. This CDR3 has 15 residues. The germline gives CDR1 SGHTA, CDR2 FQGNSA. The V and J ends lost 5 bases and 5 bases, in that order; junction bases with no gene match: 11.

The V call is TRBV4-1, the J call TRBJ2-2, with 9 bases aligning to TRBD2. The trim removed 8 bases at V and 2 bases at J, leaving 21 bases unmatched. The V gene's germline CDR1 is MGHRA and CDR2 YSYEKL. The length of the CDR3 is 20 residues. The CDR3 reads CASGKKKRERGAFNTGELFF. The CDR3 bases are TGCGCCAGCGGAAAAAAGAAGAGGGAGCGGGGGGCCTTCAACACCGGGGAGCTGTTTTTT.

V gene TRBV29-1 combines with J gene TRBJ1-4, with D unresolved. The CDR3 contains 12 residues. Germline V gene data show CDR1 as SQVTM and CDR2 as ANQGSEA. With 6 bases removed from V and 2 bases from J, the gap between germline ends came to 7 bases. CDR3 protein: CSVSTTNEKLFF. The CDR3 nucleotides read TGCAGCGTCAGTACGACTAATGAAAAACTGTTTTTT.

This rearrangement joins TRBV28 to TRBJ2-5; D possibly uses TRBD1 or TRBD2 (6 bases each). The germline V gene encodes CDR1 MDHEN and CDR2 SYDVKM. Trimming cost V 0 bases and J 11 bases, with 16 bases left between them. The CDR3 runs to 14 residues. CDR3 DNA: TGTGCCAGCAGTTTATGGGGGGGCCTCGATGAGCAGTACTTC. This encodes CASSLWGGLDEQYF.

The rearrangement links TRBV7-2 to TRBJ2-3; tentatively, D is TRBD2 (6 bases). Germline CDR1 is SGHTA and CDR2 is FQGNSA. V was pared by 5 bases and J by 2 bases, with 14 bases between. This CDR3 has 15 amino acids. The CDR3 region is CASSDYGGATDTQYF. DNA of the CDR3: TGTGCCAGCAGCGATTACGGGGGAGCCACAGATACGCAGTATTTT.

The chain carries TRBV10-3 and TRBJ1-5; D ambiguous. Germline V lookup: CDR1 ENHRY, CDR2 SYGVKD. There are 12 residues in the CDR3. V dropped 2 bases and J dropped 5 bases, with 4 bases sitting between them. The CDR3 region is CAISEPDQPQHF. In DNA form, the CDR3 reads TGTGCCATCAGTGAGCCCGATCAGCCCCAGCATTTT.